The 5 T cell receptor beta chains below all came from one sample that was sequenced in a study of CD8 T cells in Susac syndrome. Random-hexamer reverse transcription was applied to roughly 0.5 to 1 ug RNA. TCRdb redid the calling of the immunoSEQ multiplex PCR reads with MiXCR, one entry per CDR3 protein. This sample has some 190,000 distinct CDR3 sequences, with about 94% found just once. The sequenced sample consisted of CD4+ T cells from PBMCs. The receptors here all came from a human donor in good health.

The CDR3: CASSRGSIQYF. As DNA, the CDR3 is TGTGCCAGCAGCCGGGGGTCCATTCAGTACTTC. V usage is TRBV7-2 and J usage is TRBJ2-4, with a possible D match to TRBD2 (6 bases). Germline CDR1 and CDR2: SGHTA and FQGNSA. The CDR3 runs 11 residues. Between the trimmed V and J ends, which lost 5 bases and 9 bases, there was a span of 8 bases.

CDR3 sequence: CASSFDQGRRNTIYF. The CDR3 nucleotides read TGTGCCAGCAGTTTTGATCAGGGCCGACGAAACACCATATATTTT. The chain links TRBV28 to TRBJ1-3; perhaps TRBD1 as D (5 bases). Trimming cost V 3 bases and J 5 bases, with 14 bases left between them. This CDR3 contains 15 residues. Germline-derived CDR1 and CDR2 are MDHEN and SYDVKM.

This chain uses TRBV2 with TRBJ2-7, with TRBD1 matching 7 bases. This CDR3 spans 13 amino acids. Germline assignment: CDR1 SNHLY and CDR2 FYNNEI. V shed 2 bases and J 9 bases; nucleotides not matched to a gene: 7. The DNA for the CDR3 is TGTGCCAGCAGTGAACAGGGGGAAGTGTCGCAGTACGTC. Translated, it gives CASSEQGEVSQYV.

The chain couples TRBV6-1 to TRBJ2-5; 12 bases align to TRBD2. The length of the CDR3 is 16 residues. CDR1 MNHNS and CDR2 SASEGT come from the germline V gene. J gave up 2 bases and V 6 bases, and 7 bases lay outside the gene matches. As DNA, the CDR3 is TGTGCCAGCAGCCGTGGACTAGCGGGGAGACAAGAGACCCAGTACTTC. Its protein is CASSRGLAGRQETQYF.

The V call is TRBV4-2, the J call TRBJ1-4, with D maybe TRBD1 (6 bases). This CDR3 has 19 amino acids. V shed 8 bases and J shed 3 bases, with 28 bases lying between them. CDR1 and CDR2 (germline): LGHNA, YNFKEQ. CDR3 bases: TGTGCCAGCGCCCTAGGAGGGGGGGCAGGGCATCCATCTAATGAAAAACTGTTTTTT. Translated, it gives CASALGGGAGHPSNEKLFF.